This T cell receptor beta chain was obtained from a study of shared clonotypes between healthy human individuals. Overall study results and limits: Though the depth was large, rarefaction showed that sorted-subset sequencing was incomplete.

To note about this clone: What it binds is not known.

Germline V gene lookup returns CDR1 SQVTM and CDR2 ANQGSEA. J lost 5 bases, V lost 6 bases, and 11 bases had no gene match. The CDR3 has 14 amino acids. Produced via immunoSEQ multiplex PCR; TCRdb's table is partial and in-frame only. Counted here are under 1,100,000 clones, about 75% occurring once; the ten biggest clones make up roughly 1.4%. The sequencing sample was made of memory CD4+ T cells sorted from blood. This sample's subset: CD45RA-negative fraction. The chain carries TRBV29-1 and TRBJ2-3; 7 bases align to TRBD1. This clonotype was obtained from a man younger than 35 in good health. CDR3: CSVAGTDRGDTQYF. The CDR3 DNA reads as TGCAGCGTCGCCGGGACAGACCGAGGAGATACGCAGTATTTT.